This TCR beta chain was found in a study of T cell changes during pregnancy in multiple sclerosis. Germline V gene sequence: CDR1 ENHRY, CDR2 SYGVKD. V was trimmed by 1 base and J by 0 bases, leaving 12 bases between them. The CDR3 length is 16 residues. The repertoire was sequenced with immunoSEQ multiplex PCR; TCRdb's copy has only in-frame clones and lacks some. The sample has 91,000 or so clones; over 80% are singletons. V usage is TRBV10-3 and J usage is TRBJ1-1; TRBD1 might be the D (5 bases). Sequences were derived from peripheral blood, sampled after pregnancy. This TCR came from a female donor with multiple sclerosis, enrolled in a pregnancy study. CDR3 DNA sequence: TGTGCCATCAGTGAGTTATTGCAGGGCGTGAACACTGAAGCTTTCTTT. This translates into CAISELLQGVNTEAFF.